Shown below are 5 T cell receptor beta chains from a single sample sequenced in a study of blood T cell repertoires in COVID-19. Clones were sequenced by immunoSEQ multiplex PCR, and TCRdb holds only the in-frame ones, with some missing. The sample carries around 140,000 clones, about 80% recorded once. The sequencing input was PBMCs or T cells enriched from blood (not recorded which). Every receptor here comes from a man aged 40-55 years with acute COVID-19.

This rearrangement joins TRBV18 to TRBJ2-2; 7 bases are a match to TRBD1. The CDR3 is 14 amino acids. Per germline, CDR1 KGHSH and CDR2 LQKENI. Trimming at V came to 3 bases and at J to 5 bases, leaving 3 bases not matched to a gene. CDR3 bases: TGTGCCAGCTCACCTTTGACAGGGACCGGGGAGCTGTTTTTT. Amino acids: CASSPLTGTGELFF. The variable domain in full, with the rest retrieved from reference TRBV18 and TRBJ2-2, is NAGVMQNPRHLVRRRGQEARLRCSPMKGHSHVYWYRQLPEEGLKFMVYLQKENIIDESGMPKERFSAEFPKEGPSILRIQQVVRGDSAAYFCASSPLTGTGELFFGEGSRLTVL.

The rearrangement uses TRBV18 and TRBJ2-1, with 9 bases identical to TRBD1. This CDR3 has 15 amino acids. Germline V lookup: CDR1 KGHSH, CDR2 LQKENI. V trimming: 6 bases; J trimming: 1 base; junction bases outside the gene matches: 4. The CDR3 loop reads CASSSGTGSYNEQFF. In nucleotides, the CDR3 is TGTGCCAGCTCGTCCGGGACAGGGTCCTACAATGAGCAGTTCTTC. The full variable domain, its missing parts supplied by reference TRBV18 and TRBJ2-1, is NAGVMQNPRHLVRRRGQEARLRCSPMKGHSHVYWYRQLPEEGLKFMVYLQKENIIDESGMPKERFSAEFPKEGPSILRIQQVVRGDSAAYFCASSSGTGSYNEQFFGPGTRLTVL.

This chain connects TRBV7-2 to TRBJ1-2; D call uncertain. CDR3 length: 15 amino acids. Germline CDR1 reads SGHTA; CDR2 reads FQGNSA. V was cut by 5 bases and J by 7 bases, with 20 bases left in between. CDR3: CASSHGGSLAGGYTF. CDR3 nucleotides: TGTGCCAGCAGCCACGGAGGTTCCCTCGCCGGTGGCTACACCTTC.

This chain links TRBV7-2 with TRBJ1-1; 8 positions agree with TRBD1. The germline CDR1 and CDR2 sequences are SGHTA and FQGNSA. The J segment lost 9 bases and the V segment lost 1 base, leaving 4 bases of the junction unmatched. The CDR3 contains 13 residues. This chain's CDR3 is CASSLGRDRQAFF. The CDR3 nucleotides read TGTGCCAGCAGCTTAGGAAGGGACAGGCAAGCTTTCTTT.

A single count supports this clone. The chain combines TRBV24-1 with TRBJ1-3, with no clear D. The CDR3 is 14 amino acids. V was cut by 4 bases and J by 0 bases, with 6 bases left in between. CDR1 and CDR2 from the germline V gene are KGHDR and SFDVKD. In DNA form, the CDR3 reads TGTGCCACCAGTGAGGAGAGCTCTGGAAACACCATATATTTT. Translated: CATSEESSGNTIYF.